The T cell receptor (beta chain) described here comes from a study of control samples from healthy donors and cancer patients. Sequencing used immunoSEQ multiplex PCR; TCRdb keeps in-frame clones, though not all of them. This sample has 150,000 to 200,000 clones, with 80% to 90% found just once. Germline assignment: CDR1 MNHEY and CDR2 SMNVEV (reference sequence). V was cut by 3 bases and J by 6 bases, with 12 bases left in between. The CDR3 loop spans 14 amino acids. This clone was seen a single time. The origin of this receptor is a woman under 40 in good health. What was sequenced was blood. J is TRBJ2-4 and V is TRBV27, with no clear D. CDR3 nucleotide sequence: TGTGCCAGCAGTTTTTATACTGATGCAAACATTCAGTACTTC. Translated, it gives CASSFYTDANIQYF.